This T cell receptor beta chain was sequenced for a study of cytomegalovirus exposure and HLA in healthy donors. Study-wide points: Common viral pathogens seemed to be connected with several of the most significant clusters, according to a later analysis.

This CDR3 comprises 14 residues. Per the germline V gene, CDR1 is SQVTM and CDR2 is ANQGSEA. The junction had 11 bases not matched to a gene; V was cut back by 5 bases and J by 5 bases. It was with 60 Vbeta and 13 Jbeta primers that the PCR ran. Produced via immunoSEQ multiplex PCR; TCRdb's table is partial and in-frame only. This sample carries roughly 100,000 clones, about 12% of them seen once, and the ten largest clones take more than 15%. As for this clone: As yet, its antigen is unknown.

Source material: PBMCs. This receptor was obtained from a man aged 40-55 years in good health and CMV-seropositive. This rearrangement joins TRBV29-1 to TRBJ1-1; TRBD1 matches 7 bases. The CDR3 is CSVSGQAVGTEAFF. The DNA of the CDR3 is TGCAGCGTTTCTGGACAGGCGGTTGGAACTGAAGCTTTCTTT. The entire variable domain, with the rest obtained from reference TRBV29-1 and TRBJ1-1, is as follows: SAVISQKPSRDICQRGTSLTIQCQVDSQVTMMFWYRQQPGQSLTLIATANQGSEATYESGFVIDKFPISRPNLTFSTLTVSNMSPEDSSIYLCSVSGQAVGTEAFFGQGTRLTVV.